This T cell receptor beta chain was observed in a study of blood T cell repertoires in COVID-19. This clone has a handful of counts. The table came from immunoSEQ multiplex PCR; TCRdb's copy has only in-frame clones and leaves some out. The top ten hold approximately 10% of the sample, which has about 140,000 clones, about 87% seen once. Looked up from germline, CDR1 is KGHSH and CDR2 is LQKENI. The CDR3 extends over 14 amino acids. J lost 7 bases, V lost 6 bases, and 6 bases had no gene match. The specimen sequenced was PBMCs or T cells enriched from blood (not recorded which). The rearrangement uses TRBV18 and TRBJ1-6; TRBD1 matches 7 bases. The receptor was derived from a man in his sixties who had recovered from COVID-19. The CDR3 here is CASSTGTENSPLHF. The CDR3 bases are TGTGCCAGCTCCACCGGGACAGAGAATTCACCCCTCCACTTT. Full variable domain (rest looked up from reference TRBV18 and TRBJ1-6): NAGVMQNPRHLVRRRGQEARLRCSPMKGHSHVYWYRQLPEEGLKFMVYLQKENIIDESGMPKERFSAEFPKEGPSILRIQQVVRGDSAAYFCASSTGTENSPLHFGNGTRLTVT.